The 15 T cell receptor beta chains below all came from one sample that was sequenced in a study of cytomegalovirus exposure and HLA in healthy donors. This PCR relied on a set of 60 Vbeta primers and 13 Jbeta primers. Some clones are missing from TCRdb's copy, which holds only in-frame ones; the method was immunoSEQ multiplex PCR. The table shows approximately 220,000 clones, with more than 75% occurring only once. Sequencing was carried out using PBMCs. The receptors originated from a man in his forties or fifties in good health and CMV-seropositive.

This clone was counted a few times. The CDR3 nucleotides read TGCGCCAGCAGCCAGGACAGGGGGCATGAGCAGTTCTTC. Protein: CASSQDRGHEQFF. The rearrangement links TRBV5-1 to TRBJ2-1, with 11 bases matching TRBD1. The CDR3 is 13 amino acids. V lost 4 bases to trimming and J lost 8 bases; unmatched junction nucleotides: 2. Germline CDR1 reads SGHRS; CDR2 reads YFSETQ.

The genes are TRBV10-2 and TRBJ2-5, with 12 nucleotides matching TRBD2. With 6 bases clipped from V and 1 base from J, the junction kept 3 bases outside the gene matches. The CDR3 sequence is 15 residues long. Germline loops: CDR1 WSHSY, CDR2 SAAADI. The CDR3 region has the DNA TGCGCCAGCAGGCTGGGACTAGCGGGCCAAGAGACCCAGTACTTC. Translating gives CASRLGLAGQETQYF.

V usage is TRBV14 and J usage is TRBJ1-2; 8 bases map to TRBD1. This CDR3 contains 15 residues. Germline CDR1 SGHDN, CDR2 FVKESK. Trimming cost V 6 bases and J 3 bases; bases outside gene matches: 9. In nucleotides, the CDR3 is TGTGCCAGCAGTCGGGGACAGGAGGGTCACTATGGCTACACCTTC. Protein: CASSRGQEGHYGYTF.

The rearrangement links TRBV29-1 to TRBJ2-1; D is possibly TRBD2 (6 bases). The CDR3 runs to 13 residues. Germline V gene sequence: CDR1 SQVTM, CDR2 ANQGSEA. V shed 2 bases and J shed 6 bases, with 11 bases lying between them. The CDR3 DNA reads as TGCAGCGTTGAATATGCGGGGAGCAATGAGCAGTTCTTC. Amino acid sequence: CSVEYAGSNEQFF.

V and J are TRBV7-9 and TRBJ1-1, with 9 bases matching TRBD1. Germline values: CDR1 SEHNR, CDR2 FQNEAQ (reference sequence). Germline trimming cut 4 bases from V and 6 bases from J; bases unmatched to any gene: 6. CDR3 size: 14 residues. The chain's CDR3 is CASSSYRGRSEAFF. The CDR3 DNA reads as TGTGCCAGCAGCTCCTACAGGGGGCGATCTGAAGCTTTCTTT.

The count of this clone is one. The chain is built from TRBV28 and TRBJ1-5; a possible D gene is TRBD1 (5 bases). From germline, CDR1 is MDHEN and CDR2 SYDVKM. Deletions cut 7 bases from V and 9 bases from J, with 13 bases between. There are 12 residues in the CDR3. The CDR3, as DNA: TGTGCCAGCACCCCCGGGGGTAGGCCCCAGCATTTT. It yields the protein CASTPGGRPQHF. The full variable domain, in which reference TRBV28 and TRBJ1-5 provide the parts outside the CDR3, is DVKVTQSSRYLVKRTGEKVFLECVQDMDHENMFWYRQDPGLGLRLIYFSYDVKMKEKGDIPEGYSVSREKKERFSLILESASTNQTSMYLCASTPGGRPQHFGDGTRLSIL.

This clone appeared a single time. This CDR3 reads CASSYGRGGEAFF. The CDR3 DNA sequence: TGTGCCAGCAGTTACGGGAGGGGTGGTGAAGCTTTCTTT. This chain links TRBV6-6 with TRBJ1-1; perhaps TRBD1 as D (5 bases). The CDR3 totals 13 residues. Looked up from germline, CDR1 is MNHNY and CDR2 is SVGAGI (reference sequence). The V end lost 2 bases, the J end lost 7 bases, and 11 bases lay between the germline ends.

The rearrangement joins TRBV6-1 to TRBJ2-7; tentatively, D is TRBD1 (6 bases). V lost 6 bases to trimming and J lost 5 bases, with 20 bases between them. Germline V gene data show CDR1 as MNHNS and CDR2 as SASEGT. This CDR3 is 15 amino acids long. CDR3 DNA sequence: TGTGCCAGCAGCTTAAACCCACAGGGTGGGCACGAGCAGTACGTC. This gives the protein CASSLNPQGGHEQYV.

The rearrangement joins TRBV13 to TRBJ1-1; 7 positions agree with TRBD1. V lost 5 bases, J lost 0 bases, and 3 bases stayed unmatched. The CDR3 extends over 14 amino acids. Germline V CDR1 and CDR2: PRHDT, FYEKMQ (reference sequence). The CDR3 nucleotides are TGTGCCAGCAGCGTGGGACAGATGAACACTGAAGCTTTCTTT. It encodes CASSVGQMNTEAFF.

This clone was recorded only once. The rearrangement links TRBV5-1 to TRBJ1-5; no clear D gene. Germline-derived CDR1 and CDR2 are SGHRS and YFSETQ. V lost 0 bases to trimming and J lost 0 bases, with 7 bases between them. The CDR3 totals 15 residues. The CDR3 nucleotides read TGCGCCAGCAGCTTGGCGGGATATAGCAATCAGCCCCAGCATTTT. This translates into CASSLAGYSNQPQHF.

The J gene is TRBJ2-1, the V gene TRBV27; 8 bases match TRBD2. Germline V gives CDR1 MNHEY, CDR2 SMNVEV (reference sequence). The CDR3 extends over 15 amino acids. J gave up 4 bases and V 0 bases, and 2 bases lay outside the gene matches. The chain's CDR3 is CASSLSLAEYNEQFF. The CDR3 coding sequence is TGTGCCAGCAGTTTATCACTAGCGGAGTACAATGAGCAGTTCTTC.

This sequence joins TRBV11-3 and TRBJ2-3; maybe TRBD2 (5 bases). Germline CDR1 reads SGHNT; CDR2 reads YENEEA. The CDR3 runs 13 residues. V was trimmed by 2 bases and J by 3 bases, leaving 6 bases between them. The CDR3 loop is CASSLRETDTQYF. The CDR3 DNA reads TGTGCCAGCAGCTTACGGGAAACAGATACGCAGTATTTT.

The chain recombines TRBV11-2 with TRBJ2-5; D might be TRBD2 (6 bases). V was shortened by 7 bases and J by 1 base, with 19 bases between the two germline ends. The CDR3 sequence is 16 residues long. Germline assignment: CDR1 SGHAT and CDR2 FQNNGV. The CDR3 reads CASTILSGSSQETQYF. The DNA for the CDR3 is TGTGCCAGCACCATACTAAGCGGGTCTTCCCAAGAGACCCAGTACTTC. Complete variable domain (other parts from reference TRBV11-2 and TRBJ2-5): EAGVAQSPRYKIIEKRQSVAFWCNPISGHATLYWYQQILGQGPKLLIQFQNNGVVDDSQLPKDRFSAERLKGVDSTLKIQPAKLEDSAVYLCASTILSGSSQETQYFGPGTRLLVL.

The chain recombines TRBV19 with TRBJ2-1; 7 bases align to TRBD1. Losses at the gene ends were 7 bases for V and 2 bases for J; bases not matched to a gene: 8. This CDR3 is 15 amino acids long. The germline gives CDR1 LNHDA, CDR2 SQIVND (reference sequence). The CDR3 here is CASTADRDPYNEQFF. The DNA for the CDR3 is TGTGCCAGTACCGCCGACAGGGATCCCTACAATGAGCAGTTCTTC.

This sequence joins TRBV2 and TRBJ2-1, with D unclear. The CDR3 totals 12 residues. With 7 bases removed from V and 7 bases from J, the gap between germline ends came to 11 bases. The germline CDR1 and CDR2 sequences are SNHLY and FYNNEI. CDR3 in DNA: TGTGCCAGCACCCGAACAAATAATGAGCAGTTCTTC. Protein: CASTRTNNEQFF.